This T cell receptor (beta chain) was obtained from a study of cytomegalovirus exposure and HLA in healthy donors. Primers for the PCR totalled 60 Vbeta and 13 Jbeta. Produced via immunoSEQ multiplex PCR; TCRdb's table is partial and in-frame only. In total, the table holds about 200,000 clones. V lost 8 bases to trimming and J lost 2 bases, with 17 bases between them. The CDR3 consists of 15 residues. Germline lookup yields CDR1 MNHNS and CDR2 SASEGT. Study-level results: In a later analysis, HLA-associated beta chains showed higher expansion and lower generation probabilities than comparable chains.

On this clone itself: The antigen remains undetermined.

This TCR was sampled from a man aged 25-45 years in good health and CMV-seronegative. The specimen was PBMCs. The V gene is TRBV6-1, the J gene TRBJ2-3; D possibly corresponds to TRBD1 (6 bases). The CDR3 DNA follows: TGTGCCAGCGGGCTATGGACAGACACCACAGATACGCAGTATTTT. Translation gives CASGLWTDTTDTQYF.